The 32 T cell receptor beta chains listed next were all sequenced from one sample in a study of Ad26.COV2.S vaccination and SARS-CoV-2 variants. Documented treatment: some 20 received Ad26.COV2.S at low or high dose, single or two shots; roughly five received placebo; per-sample allocation not given. Specimen acquisition occurred on day 63 following the initial vaccine or placebo injection. Method: immunoSEQ multiplex PCR; TCRdb's copy keeps in-frame clones and lacks some. Among 300,000 to 350,000 clones, 85% to 90% were seen once, and the ten largest hold 5.5%. The material sequenced was peripheral blood, taken in a trial of Ad26.COV2.S vaccine versus placebo. The source of these receptors is a person aged 18 to 65 who received the Ad26.COV2.S COVID-19 vaccine or a placebo.

The V call is TRBV6-2 or TRBV6-3, the J call TRBJ2-3; no clear D gene. The V gene lost 4 bases and the J gene lost 1 base, with 12 bases spanning the gap. Germline V gene sequence: CDR1 MNHEY, CDR2 SVGEGT. The CDR3 is 15 amino acids. CDR3 sequence (DNA): TGTGCCAGCAGTTGGTCAGCCGTCGGCACAGATACGCAGTATTTT. The encoded protein is CASSWSAVGTDTQYF.

This clone was observed once. The genes are TRBV24-1 and TRBJ2-1; D gene ambiguous. There are 11 residues in the CDR3. Trimming stripped 5 bases from V and 6 bases from J, with 4 bases between. CDR1 and CDR2 (germline): KGHDR, SFDVKD. The CDR3 region has the DNA TGTGCCACCAGTGTTGGCAATGAGCAGTTCTTC. Translation gives CATSVGNEQFF.

The chain combines TRBV19 with TRBJ1-2, with unresolved D. V lost 7 bases and J 3 bases, leaving 15 bases between the germline ends. This CDR3 region has 14 residues. CDR1 is LNHDA, CDR2 SQIVND, per germline (reference sequence). For the CDR3, the DNA is TGTGCCAGTATTTTGAGGAGTGCAGACTATGGCTACACCTTC. Amino acids: CASILRSADYGYTF. Based on the CDR3 plus reference TRBV19 and TRBJ1-2, the full variable domain is DGGITQSPKYLFRKEGQNVTLSCEQNLNHDAMYWYRQDPGQGLRLIYYSQIVNDFQKGDIAEGYSVSREKKESFPLTVTSAQKNPTAFYLCASILRSADYGYTFGSGTRLTVV.

V and J are TRBV7-6 and TRBJ1-1, with unresolved D. The CDR3 length is 13 residues. Trimming pared 2 bases from V and 2 bases from J, leaving 6 bases between. Per the germline V gene, CDR1 is SGHVS and CDR2 is FNYEAQ. CDR3 amino acids: CASSLFSNTEAFF. The CDR3 DNA sequence: TGTGCCAGCAGCTTATTCAGTAACACTGAAGCTTTCTTT. The complete variable domain, with remaining parts taken from reference TRBV7-6 and TRBJ1-1, reads GAGVSQSPRYKVTKRGQDVALRCDPISGHVSLYWYRQALGQGPEFLTYFNYEAQQDKSGLPNDRFSAERPEGSISTLTIQRTEQRDSAMYRCASSLFSNTEAFFGQGTRLTVV.

The chain links TRBV18 to TRBJ2-7; tentative D call: TRBD2 (6 bases). This CDR3 region has 19 residues. Trimming pared 6 bases from V and 6 bases from J, leaving 33 bases between. Per the germline V gene, CDR1 is KGHSH and CDR2 is LQKENI. The CDR3 DNA follows: TGTGCCAGCTCTCACAAAAACGCCGCGGTCGTGGGGGGTTCCCTCGAGCAGTACTTC. This codes for CASSHKNAAVVGGSLEQYF.

This rearrangement joins TRBV5-1 to TRBJ1-1; 8 bases agree with TRBD1. The CDR3 is made up of 17 amino acids. Germline V gene data show CDR1 as SGHRS and CDR2 as YFSETQ. V shed 2 bases, J shed 4 bases, and the junction held 13 bases outside the gene matches. Here the CDR3 DNA reads TGCGCCAGCAGCTTAGACAGGGGCGTGTTGGCGGTCACTGAAGCTTTCTTT. Translation: CASSLDRGVLAVTEAFF.

The rearrangement joins TRBV5-6 to TRBJ1-2; a weak D match, TRBD1 (6 bases). Germline CDR1 SGHDT, CDR2 YYEEEE. V lost 4 bases and J 6 bases, leaving 13 bases between the germline ends. The CDR3 covers 13 residues. The CDR3 region has the DNA TGTGCCAGCAGCCGAGAACAGGGTAATGGCTACACCTTC. Translated, it gives CASSREQGNGYTF.

V usage is TRBV5-6 and J usage is TRBJ1-1; D not resolved. The CDR3 runs to 15 residues. The ends were cut back, 2 bases at V and 1 base at J, with 12 bases in the middle. Per the germline V gene, CDR1 is SGHDT and CDR2 is YYEEEE. CDR3 in DNA: TGTGCCAGCAGCTTTCGCGTGCAGTCGAACACTGAAGCTTTCTTT. This translates into CASSFRVQSNTEAFF.

This clone was seen only once. The chain combines TRBV3-1 (or the pseudogene TRBV3-2) with TRBJ1-6, with 10 bases identical to TRBD1. V lost 5 bases and J lost 15; bases outside the gene matches: 4. Germline V lookup: CDR1 LGHDT, CDR2 YNNKEL (reference sequence). This CDR3 region has 12 residues. CDR3 in DNA: TGTGCCAGCAGCTTGACAGGGGGCCTCCTCCACTTT. Amino acid sequence: CASSLTGGLLHF.

This clone has only one observation. The chain couples TRBV3-1 (or the pseudogene TRBV3-2) to TRBJ1-2, with TRBD1 matching 8 bases. Germline trimming cut 3 bases from V and 5 bases from J; bases unmatched to any gene: 5. CDR3 length: 14 amino acids. Germline V gives CDR1 LGHDT, CDR2 YNNKEL (reference sequence). CDR3 DNA: TGTGCCAGCAGCCAGGGACAGGATAGATATGGCTACACCTTC. Residues: CASSQGQDRYGYTF.

The chain employs TRBV5-6 and TRBJ1-5; TRBD1 might be the D (5 bases). The V end was cut by 0 bases, the J end by 5 bases, with 12 bases between. This CDR3 is built from 15 residues. CDR1 SGHDT and CDR2 YYEEEE come from the germline V gene. CDR3: CASSLAGTRDQPQHF. Here the CDR3 DNA reads TGTGCCAGCAGCTTGGCCGGGACCAGGGATCAGCCCCAGCATTTT.

The chain has TRBV28 and TRBJ1-5; no clear D gene. The CDR3 loop spans 14 amino acids. The germline V gene has CDR1 MDHEN and CDR2 SYDVKM. V was trimmed by 5 bases and J by 2 bases, leaving 10 bases between them. The CDR3 nucleotides are TGTGCCAGCAGTCAAGCCTTAGGCAATCAGCCCCAGCATTTT. Its translation: CASSQALGNQPQHF.

This rearrangement joins TRBV12-3 or TRBV12-4 to TRBJ2-7; D could derive from TRBD1 or TRBD2 (5 bases each). The CDR3 is 13 amino acids. Trimming took off 3 bases at V and 1 base at J, with 7 bases between the two ends. The CDR3 reads CASSLGRSYEQYF. CDR3 sequence (DNA): TGTGCCAGCAGTTTGGGACGGTCCTACGAGCAGTACTTC.

The CDR3 DNA sequence: TGTGCCAGCAGCTGGACACCCGGGACAGGGAAAGCTAACTATGGCTACACCTTC. Residues: CASSWTPGTGKANYGYTF. The chain employs TRBV7-9 and TRBJ1-2; 9 bases are a match to TRBD1. Germline values: CDR1 SEHNR, CDR2 FQNEAQ (reference sequence). The CDR3 covers 18 residues. Germline trimming cut 4 bases from V and 0 bases from J; bases unmatched to any gene: 12. The full variable domain, its missing parts supplied by reference TRBV7-9 and TRBJ1-2, is DTGVSQNPRHKITKRGQNVTFRCDPISEHNRLYWYRQTLGQGPEFLTYFQNEAQLEKSRLLSDRFSAERPKGSFSTLEIQRTEQGDSAMYLCASSWTPGTGKANYGYTFGSGTRLTVV.

This clone was seen only once. This chain links TRBV11-2 with TRBJ1-2; D remains ambiguous. CDR1 SGHAT and CDR2 FQNNGV come from the germline V gene. This CDR3 region has 15 residues. V was pared by 0 bases and J by 6 bases, with 14 bases between. The CDR3 DNA reads TGTGCCAGCAGCTTAGAATATTTTGGCCGCGATGGCTACACCTTC. Its translation: CASSLEYFGRDGYTF.

V and J are TRBV5-1 and TRBJ2-1; TRBD1 might be the D (6 bases). Germline V gene sequence: CDR1 SGHRS, CDR2 YFSETQ. The V end lost 4 bases, the J end lost 3 bases, and 11 bases lay between the germline ends. The CDR3 is 14 amino acids. The CDR3 reads CASSEQGNYNEQFF. The CDR3 DNA reads as TGCGCCAGCAGCGAACAGGGAAACTACAATGAGCAGTTCTTC.

This rearrangement joins TRBV6-2 or TRBV6-3 to TRBJ2-1, with 8 bases aligning to TRBD2. This CDR3 spans 17 amino acids. Losses at the gene ends were 4 bases for V and 0 bases for J; bases not matched to a gene: 8. CDR1 and CDR2 (germline): MNHEY, SVGEGT. For the CDR3, the DNA is TGTGCCAGCAGTTCGGTCCGCGGGAGGAGCTCCTACAATGAGCAGTTCTTC. It yields the protein CASSSVRGRSSYNEQFF.

The chain recombines TRBV6-4 with TRBJ2-1, with D unresolved. Germline assignment: CDR1 MRHNA and CDR2 SNTAGT. The V and J ends lost 2 bases and 0 bases respectively, with 11 bases between them. This CDR3 has 16 amino acids. In DNA, the CDR3 is TGTGCCAGCAGTGACAGTACAAAGAGCTCCTACAATGAGCAGTTCTTC. This sequence encodes CASSDSTKSSYNEQFF.

This CDR3 is CASSSRGSRGCTF. The CDR3 DNA reads TGTGCCAGCAGCTCACGAGGCTCCCGAGGATGCACCTTC. The chain uses TRBV5-4 and TRBJ1-2; D remains ambiguous. CDR3 size: 13 residues. V lost 3 bases and J 13 bases, leaving 19 bases between the germline ends. CDR1 and CDR2 (germline): SGHNT, YYREEE (reference sequence).

This chain joins TRBV12-3 or TRBV12-4 and TRBJ1-4, with TRBD1 as a possible D gene (5 bases). Trimming cost V 7 bases and J 7 bases, with 10 bases left between them. The CDR3 loop spans 12 amino acids. CDR3 nucleotide sequence: TGTGCCAGCACAGGGATTGGTGAAAAACTGTTTTTT. This codes for CASTGIGEKLFF.

The chain recombines TRBV10-2 with TRBJ2-5; possible D gene TRBD2, 5 bases. V was trimmed by 2 bases and J by 1 base, leaving 11 bases between them. CDR1 and CDR2 (germline): WSHSY, SAAADI. The CDR3 extends over 15 amino acids. In DNA form, the CDR3 reads TGCGCCAGCAGTGAGGTACGGCTAGCCCAAGAGACCCAGTACTTC. Its translation: CASSEVRLAQETQYF.

The chain combines TRBV12-5 with TRBJ2-7; D gene unclear. This CDR3 is built from 11 residues. Germline V CDR1 and CDR2: LGHNT, FRNRAP. V was pared by 0 bases and J by 3 bases, with 0 bases between. The CDR3 DNA follows: TGTGCTAGTGGTTTGGTCTACGAGCAGTACGTC. Residues: CASGLVYEQYV.

This CDR3 reads CSVDVTPYGYTF. In nucleotides, the CDR3 is TGCAGCGTTGATGTCACCCCCTATGGCTACACCTTC. The chain employs TRBV29-1 and TRBJ1-2; D gene unclear. The V end lost 3 bases, the J end lost 4 bases, and 9 bases lay between the germline ends. The CDR3 totals 12 residues. CDR1 SQVTM and CDR2 ANQGSEA come from the germline V gene. Based on the CDR3 plus reference TRBV29-1 and TRBJ1-2, the full variable domain is SAVISQKPSRDICQRGTSLTIQCQVDSQVTMMFWYRQQPGQSLTLIATANQGSEATYESGFVIDKFPISRPNLTFSTLTVSNMSPEDSSIYLCSVDVTPYGYTFGSGTRLTVV.

This chain uses TRBV18 with TRBJ2-1; D is undetermined. V was trimmed by 5 bases and J by 8 bases, leaving 7 bases between them. Germline-derived CDR1 and CDR2 are KGHSH and LQKENI. This CDR3 spans 11 amino acids. The CDR3 bases are TGTGCCAGCTCATCCCGGGATGAGCAGTTCTTC. This sequence encodes CASSSRDEQFF.

The chain carries TRBV7-9 and TRBJ2-1; a weak D match, TRBD2 (6 bases). The CDR3 totals 13 residues. Germline V gives CDR1 SEHNR, CDR2 FQNEAQ (reference sequence). V gave up 3 bases and J gave up 15 bases, with 18 bases separating them. The CDR3 DNA sequence: TGTGCCAGCAGCTTTGAACCGGGACTCTACTTGTTCTTC. Protein sequence: CASSFEPGLYLFF.

The V call is TRBV5-6, the J call TRBJ2-7; 8 bases map to TRBD1. The length of the CDR3 is 15 residues. The J segment lost 5 bases and the V segment lost 3 bases, leaving 10 bases of the junction unmatched. Germline values: CDR1 SGHDT, CDR2 YYEEEE. The CDR3 DNA reads as TGTGCCAGCAGCTCCGTGGACAGGGTGGCCCACGAGCAGTACTTC. It specifies CASSSVDRVAHEQYF.

This chain links TRBV4-3 with TRBJ1-5, with D perhaps TRBD1 (6 bases). The CDR3 runs to 16 residues. Germline CDR1 LGHNA, CDR2 YSLEER. Trimming cost V 3 bases and J 3 bases, with 15 bases left between them. The CDR3 here is CASSQTPGHLNQPQHF. CDR3 DNA sequence: TGCGCCAGCAGCCAGACTCCGGGACACCTCAATCAGCCCCAGCATTTT.

This chain's CDR3 is CASSRGVQGTYNEQFF. CDR3 in DNA: TGTGCCAGCAGCAGAGGAGTACAGGGAACCTACAATGAGCAGTTCTTC. The chain uses TRBV11-1 and TRBJ2-1; possible D gene TRBD1, 6 bases. V lost 5 bases and J lost 2, with 16 bases in between. Germline V lookup: CDR1 SGHAT, CDR2 FQDESV (reference sequence). CDR3 length: 16 residues.

The rearrangement joins TRBV19 to TRBJ2-7, with 9 bases aligning to TRBD2. Losses at the gene ends were 5 bases for V and 4 bases for J; bases not matched to a gene: 9. The CDR3 is made up of 15 amino acids. Looked up from germline, CDR1 is LNHDA and CDR2 is SQIVND (reference sequence). The CDR3 DNA is TGTGCCAGTAGTCCCTTTAGCGGGGGCCTTTACGAGCAGTACTTC. Its translation is CASSPFSGGLYEQYF.

This clone was observed a handful of times. The chain has TRBV5-1 and TRBJ2-2, with 7 bases lining up with TRBD1. The CDR3 extends over 16 amino acids. Trimming removed 3 bases from V and 1 base from J; junction bases left unmatched: 6. The germline V gene encodes CDR1 SGHRS and CDR2 YFSETQ. CDR3: CASSSGRTGNTGELFF. The CDR3, as DNA: TGCGCCAGCAGCTCAGGGCGGACAGGGAACACCGGGGAGCTGTTTTTT.

The rearrangement links TRBV6-2 or TRBV6-3 to TRBJ2-7; 13 bases fit TRBD2. After removal of 4 bases from V and 2 bases from J, the junction contained 2 bases not matched to a gene. Germline values: CDR1 MNHEY, CDR2 SVGEGT. The CDR3 has 15 residues. This CDR3 is CASSSTSGRPYEQYV. The CDR3 DNA reads as TGTGCCAGCAGTTCGACTAGCGGGAGGCCCTACGAGCAGTACGTC.

This clone was picked up a small number of times. This rearrangement joins TRBV7-2 to TRBJ2-7; a weak D match, TRBD1 (6 bases). The CDR3 length is 13 residues. Germline V gives CDR1 SGHTA, CDR2 FQGNSA. Trimming shortened V by 5 bases and J by 3 bases, and 11 bases separated the two germline ends. In DNA, the CDR3 is TGTGCCAGCAGCCACAGGGACGGCTACGAGCAGTACTTC. It yields the protein CASSHRDGYEQYF.